Below, 3 T cell receptor beta chains from the same sample are listed, as sequenced in a study of blood T cell repertoires in COVID-19. Measured with immunoSEQ multiplex PCR; TCRdb has only the in-frame clones, and not every one. This sample yields 150,000 or so clones, of which roughly 81% are seen a single time; approximately 9% belongs to the top ten. Material: peripheral blood. Receptors originate from a woman in her fifties or sixties with active or convalescent COVID-19.

This clone was counted only a few times. The chain employs TRBV4-3 and TRBJ2-7; TRBD2 is a possible D gene (5 bases). The CDR3 length is 16 residues. CDR1 and CDR2 (germline): LGHNA, YSLEER. The V end was cut by 0 bases, the J end by 0 bases, with 12 bases between. As DNA, the CDR3 is TGCGCCAGCAGCCAAGATTCTCCGGGGTCCTCCTACGAGCAGTACTTC. It codes for CASSQDSPGSSYEQYF.

This rearrangement joins TRBV6-2 or TRBV6-3 to TRBJ2-5; 9 bases agree with TRBD1. CDR1 and CDR2 from the germline V gene are MNHEY and SVGEGT. The V and J ends lost 4 bases and 4 bases, in that order; junction bases with no gene match: 7. There are 15 residues in the CDR3. CDR3 protein: CASSSPGQGIETQYF. The CDR3 nucleotides are TGTGCCAGCAGTTCCCCGGGACAGGGTATAGAGACCCAGTACTTC.

The chain uses TRBV1 and TRBJ2-7; the DNA was not used to check the table's D call, TRBD1. TRBV1 is a pseudogene. The CDR3 spans 11 residues. The CDR3 sequence is CTSSQAYEQYF. CDR3 DNA sequence: TGCACCAGCAGCCAAGCATACGAGCAGTACTTC.